One and the same sample provided the 2 T cell receptor beta chains below, sequenced in a study of blood T cell repertoires in COVID-19. TCRdb's copy holds only in-frame clones and misses some; the assay was immunoSEQ multiplex PCR. The table includes over 200,000 clones, approximately 90% detected once. What was sequenced was peripheral blood. All receptors come from a woman aged 18-29 years who had recovered from COVID-19.

In nucleotides, the CDR3 is TGTGCCAGCAGCCATCTAAGTAGCGGTCCTTACGAGCAGTACTTC. Its translation is CASSHLSSGPYEQYF. The V gene is TRBV3-1 (or the pseudogene TRBV3-2), the J gene TRBJ2-7; a possible D gene is TRBD2 (6 bases). This CDR3 comprises 15 residues. Germline V CDR1 and CDR2: LGHDT, YNNKEL (reference sequence). V shed 3 bases and J shed 4 bases, with 16 bases lying between them.

The rearrangement joins TRBV25-1 to TRBJ1-2; 7 nucleotides align to TRBD1. This CDR3 region has 12 residues. With 8 bases clipped from V and 8 bases from J, the junction kept 8 bases outside the gene matches. Looked up from germline, CDR1 is MGHDK and CDR2 is SYGVNS. The CDR3 nucleotides read TGTGCCAGCCGTAAGGGGGCGTGGGGCTACACCTTC. Protein: CASRKGAWGYTF.